The subject of this entry is one TCR beta chain. Reverse transcription of roughly 0.45 to 1 ug RNA used random hexamers. A single record per CDR3 protein comes from TCRdb applying MiXCR to the immunoSEQ multiplex PCR reads. The table records some 120,000 distinct CDR3 sequences, roughly 94% of them present only once. The CDR3 runs 14 residues. Germline values: CDR1 SGHRS, CDR2 YFSETQ. The V and J ends lost 0 bases and 3 bases respectively, with 9 bases between them. These data originate in a study of CD8 T cells in Susac syndrome. This clonotype originated in a human donor with multiple sclerosis. The gene calls are TRBV5-1 and TRBJ2-5; no firm D call. The specimen was CD4+ T cells from PBMCs. DNA of the CDR3: TGCGCCAGCAGCTTGGCCACGCGAGAAGAGACCCAGTACTTC. It translates to CASSLATREETQYF.